This T cell receptor (beta chain) was captured by sequencing in a study of CD8 T cells in Susac syndrome. Under recently defined diagnostic criteria, the patients with Susac syndrome qualified as having definite or probable disease. With regard to this clonotype: The antigen remains undetermined.

Roughly 0.45 to 1 ug RNA was reverse transcribed with random hexamers. A multiplex approach, immunoSEQ multiplex PCR, amplified TCR beta CDR3 across 54 Vbeta and 13 Jbeta. TCRdb independently ran MiXCR on the immunoSEQ multiplex PCR reads; one entry per CDR3 protein. The sample lists under 200,000 distinct CDR3 sequences; 94% were seen once. Study results and limitations: The CD4+ T cell repertoires in Susac syndrome did not show any clonal expansion.

Material for sequencing was CD4+ T cells from PBMCs. The clonotype originates from a human donor with Susac syndrome.

DNA for the CDR3: TGTGCCAGCAGCTTAGCCCCGGCCCGGGGACTTAGCACAGATACGCAGTATTTT. Protein: CASSLAPARGLSTDTQYF. The chain carries TRBV7-2 and TRBJ2-3; maybe TRBD2 (6 bases). Between the trimmed V and J ends, which lost 0 bases and 0 bases, there was a span of 16 bases. The V gene's germline CDR1 is SGHTA and CDR2 FQGNSA. The CDR3 is made up of 18 amino acids.